What follows describes a single T cell receptor beta chain. As yet, its antigen is unknown. Primers: 60 Vbeta forward and 13 Jbeta reverse. Generated by immunoSEQ multiplex PCR, the TCRdb table keeps only in-frame clones and is missing some. In the table there are under 200,000 clones, 65% to 70% of which are singletons. This specimen comes from a study of cytomegalovirus exposure and HLA in healthy donors. The germline V gene encodes CDR1 SEHNR and CDR2 FQNEAQ (reference sequence). V was shortened by 3 bases and J by 4 bases, with 12 bases between the two germline ends. The CDR3 extends over 14 amino acids. Study-wide findings and caveats: With high specificity and sensitivity, the classifier reportedly diagnosed cytomegalovirus status.

Sequences were obtained from PBMCs. The V and J genes are TRBV7-9 and TRBJ1-1, with no clear D. The sequence was obtained from a woman between 18 and 30 years old in good health and CMV-seropositive. DNA for the CDR3: TGTGCCAGCAGCTTTCCTCTAGCAGGCACTGAAGCTTTCTTT. Residues: CASSFPLAGTEAFF.